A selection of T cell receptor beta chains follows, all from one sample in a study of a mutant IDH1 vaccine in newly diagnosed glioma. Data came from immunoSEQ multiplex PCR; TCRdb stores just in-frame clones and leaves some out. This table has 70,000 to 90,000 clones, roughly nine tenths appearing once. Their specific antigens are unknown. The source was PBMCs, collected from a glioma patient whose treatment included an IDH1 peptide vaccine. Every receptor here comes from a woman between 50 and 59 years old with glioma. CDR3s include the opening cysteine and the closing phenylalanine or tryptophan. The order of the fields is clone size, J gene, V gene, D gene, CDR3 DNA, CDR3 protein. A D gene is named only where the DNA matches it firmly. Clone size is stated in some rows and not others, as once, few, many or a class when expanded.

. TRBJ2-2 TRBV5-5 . TGTGCCAGCAGCTTGGTTGGGAACACCGGGGAGCTGTTTTTT CASSLVGNTGELFF
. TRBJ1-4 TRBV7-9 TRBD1 TGTGCCAGCAGTAGAGGACAGGGGACTGAAAAACTGTTTTTT CASSRGQGTEKLFF
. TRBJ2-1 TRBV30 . TGTGCCTGGAGTGTAGGCAGGGGTGCAAGTGAGCAGTTCTTC CAWSVGRGASEQFF
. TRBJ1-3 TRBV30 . TGTGCCTGGAAAGGGGTTGGAAACACCATATATTTT CAWKGVGNTIYF
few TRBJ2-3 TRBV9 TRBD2 TGTGCCAGCAGCGTAGTAGGACTAGAAGCAGATACGCAGTATTTT CASSVVGLEADTQYF
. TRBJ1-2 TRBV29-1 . TGCAGCGTCCCCAGGGAGGGCCACTATGGCTACACCTTC CSVPREGHYGYTF
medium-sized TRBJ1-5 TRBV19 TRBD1 TGTGCCAGTAGTATCGCCCGGGACAGTCAGCCCCAGCATTTT CASSIARDSQPQHF
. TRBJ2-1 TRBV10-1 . TGCGCCAGCAGTCGTGACTCGGGGGGCAGTGAGCAGTTCTTC CASSRDSGGSEQFF
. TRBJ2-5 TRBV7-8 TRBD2 TGTGCCAGCAGCTCCGGGACTAAAGAGACCCAGTACTTC CASSSGTKETQYF
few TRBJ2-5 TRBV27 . TGTGCCAGCCGGGACCTAGGGGGACAAGAGACCCAGTACTTC CASRDLGGQETQYF
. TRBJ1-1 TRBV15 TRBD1 TGTGCCACCAGCCCACAGGGGGACACTGAAGCTTTCTTT CATSPQGDTEAFF
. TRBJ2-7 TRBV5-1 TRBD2 TGCGCCAGCAGCTTTGCGGGAGGAACCTCCTACGAGCAGTACTTC CASSFAGGTSYEQYF
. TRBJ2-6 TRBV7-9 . TGTGCCAGCAGCTTATCTGCAGGGGCTGGGGCCAACGTCCTGACTTTC CASSLSAGAGANVLTF
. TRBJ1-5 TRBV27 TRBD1 TGTGCCAGCCGGGACAGAAATCAGCCCCAGCATTTT CASRDRNQPQHF
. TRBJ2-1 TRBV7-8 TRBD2 TGTGCCAGCAGCGCATTTAGCGGGAGGGCCGGGAGTGAGCAGTTCTTC CASSAFSGRAGSEQFF
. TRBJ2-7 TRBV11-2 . TGTGCCAGCAGCTTCGGAGGGCCCTCCTACGAGCAGTACTTC CASSFGGPSYEQYF
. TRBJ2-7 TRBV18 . TGTGCCAGCTCACCAGCGGCCAGGCACTCCTACGAGCAGTACTTC CASSPAARHSYEQYF
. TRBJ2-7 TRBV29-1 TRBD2 TGCAGCGTTGCACTAGCGGGCCCCTACGAGCAGTACTTC CSVALAGPYEQYF
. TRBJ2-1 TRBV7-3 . TGTGCCAGCAGCTTAACGATGAGCCGGTCGGGCAATGAGCAGTTCTTC CASSLTMSRSGNEQFF
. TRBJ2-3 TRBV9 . TGTGCCAGCAGCGCTAACACAGGATCCGATACGCAGTATTTT CASSANTGSDTQYF
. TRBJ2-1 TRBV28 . TGTGCCAGCTACGGCCGCCCGGGGTTAAATGAGCAGTTCTTC CASYGRPGLNEQFF
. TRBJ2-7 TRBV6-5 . TGTGCCAGCAGCGTGATCGGGGGATACGAGCAGTACTTC CASSVIGGYEQYF
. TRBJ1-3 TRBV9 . TGTGCCAGCAGCGTAGGGGGGCCAGGAAACACCATATATTTT CASSVGGPGNTIYF
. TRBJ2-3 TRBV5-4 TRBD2 TGTGCCAGCAGTTACTCACTAGCGGGATTTTCGGATACGCAGTATTTT CASSYSLAGFSDTQYF
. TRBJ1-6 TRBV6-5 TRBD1 TGTGCCAGCAGTCGACAGGGCCGCAATTCACCCCTCCACTTT CASSRQGRNSPLHF
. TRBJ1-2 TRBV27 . TGTGCCAGCAGTTTAGGGGACGGCAGGGTCGGCGGCTACACCTTC CASSLGDGRVGGYTF
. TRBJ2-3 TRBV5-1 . TGCGCCAGCAGCTTGGACCGGAGCACAGATACGCAGTATTTT CASSLDRSTDTQYF
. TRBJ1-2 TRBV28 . TGTGCCAGCAGCCTACCCGGGAGAAACTATGGCTACACCTTC CASSLPGRNYGYTF
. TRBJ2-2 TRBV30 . TGTGCCCGGAAGGGTACCGGGGAGCTGTTTTTT CARKGTGELFF
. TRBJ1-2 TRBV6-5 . TGTGCCAGCAGTTACGGGGGGTCTTACTATGGCTACACCTTC CASSYGGSYYGYTF
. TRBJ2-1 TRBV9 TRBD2 TGTGCCAGCAGCCGGACTAGCGGGAGTGATGAGCAGTTCTTC CASSRTSGSDEQFF
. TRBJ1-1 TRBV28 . TGTGCCAGCAGCCTTCTCCGTACTGAAGCTTTCTTT CASSLLRTEAFF
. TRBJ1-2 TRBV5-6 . TGTGCCAGCAGCCTGCCGCGTAGGGACTATGGCTACACCTTC CASSLPRRDYGYTF
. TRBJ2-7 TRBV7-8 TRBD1 TGTGCCAGCAGCTCACGGACAGGTTCGCTCCACTCCGAGCAGTACTTC CASSSRTGSLHSEQYF
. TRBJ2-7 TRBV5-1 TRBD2 TGCGCCAGCAGCTTTGGTAGCGGGAGCTCCTACGAGCAGTACTTC CASSFGSGSSYEQYF
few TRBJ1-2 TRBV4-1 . TGCGCCAGCAGCCAAGACCCGGGGAAACCCTATGGCTACACCTTC CASSQDPGKPYGYTF
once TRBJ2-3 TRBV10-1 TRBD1 TGCGCCAGCAGTGAGTCGGGCAGGGGGCAAGGAGATACGCAGTATTTT CASSESGRGQGDTQYF
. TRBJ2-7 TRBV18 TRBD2 TGTGCCAGCTCATCGGGACTAGCGGAACTCTACGAGCAGTACTTC CASSSGLAELYEQYF
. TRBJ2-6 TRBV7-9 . TGTGCCAGCAGCTTGGCCGGGGTCCCCCACTCTGGGGCCAACGTCCTGACTTTC CASSLAGVPHSGANVLTF
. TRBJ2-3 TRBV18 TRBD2 TGTGCCAGCTCACCACCCGGGACGCTGCCAGCGGGAGCAAGCACAGATACGCAGTATTTT CASSPPGTLPAGASTDTQYF
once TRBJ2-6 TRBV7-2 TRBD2 TGTGCCAGCAGCCCAGCGGGGAGCTCTGGGGCCAACGTCCTGACTTTC CASSPAGSSGANVLTF
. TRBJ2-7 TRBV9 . TGTGCCAGCAGCGTAGGGACAGCGTCGACCTACGAGCAGTACTTC CASSVGTASTYEQYF
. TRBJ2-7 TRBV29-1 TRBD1 TGCAGCGTGGCCGGGACAGTCTACGAGCAGTACTTC CSVAGTVYEQYF
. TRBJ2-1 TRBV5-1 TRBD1 TGCGCCAGCAGCTTGGCAGCCGGACAGGGTTACTCCTACAATGAGCAGTTCTTC CASSLAAGQGYSYNEQFF
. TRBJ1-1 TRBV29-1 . TGCAGCGTTGCAAGTTTAATGAACACTGAAGCTTTCTTT CSVASLMNTEAFF
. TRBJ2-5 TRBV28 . TGTGCCAGCAGTCCTCCCCCCCGTTATAAGACCCAGTACTTC CASSPPPRYKTQYF
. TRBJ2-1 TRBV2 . TGTGCCAGCAGTGGATTCCTTTACAATGAGCAGTTCTTC CASSGFLYNEQFF
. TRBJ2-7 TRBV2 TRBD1 TGTGCCAGTAACCGGGACAGGGACTCCTACGAGCAGTACTTC CASNRDRDSYEQYF
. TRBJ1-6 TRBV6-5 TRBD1 TGTGCCAGCAGTTACGGACAGGGGGACAATTCACCCCTCCACTTT CASSYGQGDNSPLHF
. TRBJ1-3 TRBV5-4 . TGTGCCAGCAGCTTATGGGACACCTTCTCTGGAAACACCATATATTTT CASSLWDTFSGNTIYF
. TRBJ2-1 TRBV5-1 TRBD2 TGCGCCAGCAGTGAGTTAGGACTAGCGGGAGTGTCTTACAATGAGCAGTTCTTC CASSELGLAGVSYNEQFF
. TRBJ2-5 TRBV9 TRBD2 TGTGCCAGCAGCCCCCGACTAGCGGGAGAAGAGACCCAGTACTTC CASSPRLAGEETQYF